The 18 T cell receptor beta chains listed next were all sequenced from one sample in a study of beta chain features in type 1 diabetes. Findings of the study overall: All four CD4+ subsets of Type 1 diabetes patients contained TCRB CDR3s that were moderately but significantly shorter.

Their antigen targets remain unknown. Investigators reverse transcribed all isolated RNA, so they sequenced expressed TCRB transcripts. This table comes from immunoSEQ multiplex PCR, and its TCRdb copy is limited to in-frame clones, with some not included. The table shows about 650,000 clones, with over 10% occurring only once. Sequenced material: naive CD4+ T cells from blood. All receptors derive from a man aged 25-40 years with type 1 diabetes.

The V gene is TRBV6-6, the J gene TRBJ2-3, with 10 positions matching TRBD2. The CDR3 loop spans 15 amino acids. The germline CDR1 and CDR2 sequences are MNHNY and SVGAGI (reference sequence). The J segment lost 1 base and the V segment lost 2 bases, leaving 0 bases of the junction unmatched. Here the CDR3 DNA reads TGTGCCAGCAGTTACGGACTAGCGGGCACAGATACGCAGTATTTT. Protein sequence: CASSYGLAGTDTQYF.

Notes on this clone: The sample has other DNA sequences that encode this CDR3 too. The V gene is TRBV7-2, the J gene TRBJ2-3; D remains ambiguous. V was clipped by 1 base and J by 5 bases, with 4 bases between them. The germline gives CDR1 SGHTA, CDR2 FQGNSA. The CDR3 is made up of 12 amino acids. CDR3 residues: CASSLVVDTQYF. CDR3 coding DNA: TGTGCCAGCAGCTTAGTGGTAGATACGCAGTATTTT.

The chain is built from TRBV7-9 and TRBJ2-3; D is perhaps TRBD1 or TRBD2 (5 bases each). The CDR3 is made up of 15 amino acids. Germline values: CDR1 SEHNR, CDR2 FQNEAQ (reference sequence). Trimming stripped 3 bases from V and 2 bases from J, with 12 bases between. CDR3: CASSFRGAPTDTQYF. For the CDR3, the DNA is TGTGCCAGCAGCTTTAGAGGGGCCCCCACAGATACGCAGTATTTT. Full variable domain (rest looked up from reference TRBV7-9 and TRBJ2-3): DTGVSQNPRHKITKRGQNVTFRCDPISEHNRLYWYRQTLGQGPEFLTYFQNEAQLEKSRLLSDRFSAERPKGSFSTLEIQRTEQGDSAMYLCASSFRGAPTDTQYFGPGTRLTVL.

This clone was seen a handful of times. This sequence joins TRBV30 and TRBJ1-4; D unresolved. Trimming took 4 bases from V and 0 from J, leaving 9 bases between them. Germline V CDR1 and CDR2: GTSNPN, SVGIG (reference sequence). This CDR3 has 14 amino acids. The CDR3 here is CAWTPPTTNEKLFF. DNA of the CDR3: TGTGCCTGGACACCCCCAACAACTAATGAAAAACTGTTTTTT.

This clone has only a few counts. The rearrangement joins TRBV4-3 to TRBJ2-3, with D possibly matching TRBD1 (6 bases). Per the germline V gene, CDR1 is LGHNA and CDR2 is YSLEER. Trimming shortened V by 5 bases and J by 6 bases, and 12 bases separated the two germline ends. The CDR3 contains 13 residues. The CDR3 sequence is CASSYRAEDTQYF. In nucleotides, the CDR3 is TGCGCCAGCAGCTACAGGGCGGAGGATACGCAGTATTTT.

This clone was seen more than once but under ten times. This CDR3 reads CASSIAAGGSGANVLTF. Written as DNA, the CDR3 is TGTGCCAGTAGTATAGCCGCAGGGGGCTCTGGGGCCAACGTCCTGACTTTC. This sequence joins TRBV19 and TRBJ2-6; TRBD1 aligns across 7 bases. With V trimmed by 1 base and J by 0 bases, 3 bases remained unmatched. The CDR3 is made up of 17 amino acids. CDR1 LNHDA and CDR2 SQIVND come from the germline V gene (reference sequence).

CDR3: CASSSPGQLNQPQHF. The CDR3 DNA is TGTGCCAGCAGTTCCCCGGGACAGCTCAATCAGCCCCAGCATTTT. The chain is built from TRBV28 and TRBJ1-5; 7 bases map to TRBD1. The CDR3 contains 15 residues. V lost 4 bases to trimming and J lost 3 bases; unmatched junction nucleotides: 6. Germline CDR1 and CDR2: MDHEN and SYDVKM. Full variable domain (remainder filled in from reference TRBV28 and TRBJ1-5): DVKVTQSSRYLVKRTGEKVFLECVQDMDHENMFWYRQDPGLGLRLIYFSYDVKMKEKGDIPEGYSVSREKKERFSLILESASTNQTSMYLCASSSPGQLNQPQHFGDGTRLSIL.

The rearrangement uses TRBV28 and TRBJ1-2; TRBD1 is a possible D gene (6 bases). This CDR3 region has 14 residues. V lost 5 bases to trimming and J lost 3 bases, with 13 bases between them. Germline CDR1 and CDR2: MDHEN and SYDVKM. CDR3 in amino acids: CASSREGTYYGYTF. DNA for the CDR3: TGTGCCAGCAGTAGGGAGGGGACATACTATGGCTACACCTTC.

The rearrangement joins TRBV2 to TRBJ2-1; D may match TRBD1 or TRBD2 (5 bases each). CDR1 and CDR2 (germline): SNHLY, FYNNEI. The CDR3 loop spans 12 amino acids. Trimming stripped 6 bases from V and 8 bases from J, with 11 bases between. CDR3 bases: TGTGCCAGCAGCTTAGTGGGGGATGAGCAGTTCTTC. Protein sequence: CASSLVGDEQFF.

The rearrangement uses TRBV9 and TRBJ1-4; 8 bases fit TRBD1. V shed 4 bases, J shed 7 bases, and the junction held 6 bases outside the gene matches. The CDR3 is 14 amino acids. CDR1 SGDLS and CDR2 YYNGEE come from the germline V gene. The chain's CDR3 is CASSPQGVGEKLFF. The CDR3 region has the DNA TGTGCCAGCAGCCCACAGGGGGTGGGTGAAAAACTGTTTTTT.

This clone was seen more than once but under ten times. The chain recombines TRBV7-6 with TRBJ2-7; either TRBD1 or TRBD2 may fit D (5 bases each). Germline-derived CDR1 and CDR2 are SGHVS and FNYEAQ. The CDR3 has 13 residues. Deletions cut 6 bases from V and 2 bases from J, with 11 bases between. CDR3 region: CASSKSGPYEQYF. The CDR3, as DNA: TGTGCCAGCAGTAAGTCGGGACCCTACGAGCAGTACTTC.

The chain is built from TRBV30 and TRBJ2-3; no reliable D call. The CDR3 loop spans 14 amino acids. Between the trimmed V and J ends, which lost 4 bases and 5 bases, there was a span of 16 bases. The germline V gene has CDR1 GTSNPN and CDR2 SVGIG (reference sequence). CDR3 coding DNA: TGTGCCTGGACCCCCGGTCCCGAAGGAGATACGCAGTATTTT. Translating gives CAWTPGPEGDTQYF.

This CDR3 reads CASSQDKTPGETQYF. In nucleotides, the CDR3 is TGCGCCAGCAGCCAAGATAAGACCCCAGGGGAGACCCAGTACTTC. The chain joins TRBV4-3 to TRBJ2-5; D possibly corresponds to TRBD1 (5 bases). With 0 bases removed from V and 5 bases from J, the gap between germline ends came to 13 bases. The CDR3 is made up of 15 amino acids. Germline CDR1 reads LGHNA; CDR2 reads YSLEER.

This clone was observed a few times. This chain connects TRBV28 to TRBJ2-1; no clear D gene. The CDR3 consists of 13 residues. Germline V gene data show CDR1 as MDHEN and CDR2 as SYDVKM. Trimming pared 3 bases from V and 13 bases from J, leaving 16 bases between. The CDR3 here is CASSLDGAVRQFF. Written as DNA, the CDR3 is TGTGCCAGCAGTTTGGACGGTGCAGTGCGTCAGTTCTTC.

The V call is TRBV28, the J call TRBJ1-2; D is possibly TRBD1 (6 bases). CDR1 and CDR2 from the germline V gene are MDHEN and SYDVKM. This CDR3 has 14 residues. Trimming cost V 3 bases and J 7 bases, with 15 bases left between them. The chain's CDR3 is CASSFGGQWSGYTF. DNA for the CDR3: TGTGCCAGCAGTTTCGGCGGACAGTGGAGTGGCTACACCTTC.

Only a few counts were recorded for this clone. This sequence joins TRBV2 and TRBJ2-7; perhaps TRBD1 as D (6 bases). V was clipped by 8 bases and J by 0 bases, with 14 bases between them. The CDR3 length is 14 residues. The V gene's germline CDR1 is SNHLY and CDR2 FYNNEI. This CDR3 reads CASLRTESSYEQYF. The CDR3 region has the DNA TGTGCCAGCCTCAGGACAGAGAGCTCCTACGAGCAGTACTTC.

This sequence joins TRBV7-8 and TRBJ1-2; a weak D match, TRBD1 (5 bases). The CDR3 loop spans 15 amino acids. Germline CDR1 reads SGHVS; CDR2 reads FQNEAQ. V lost 2 bases, J lost 6 bases, and 16 bases lay in between. The CDR3 nucleotides are TGTGCCAGCAGCTTATCGTGGAGATGGGGGAATGGCTACACCTTC. It translates to CASSLSWRWGNGYTF.

The rearrangement joins TRBV29-1 to TRBJ1-4; TRBD1 might be the D (5 bases). Germline CDR1 is SQVTM and CDR2 is ANQGSEA. V dropped 4 bases and J dropped 6 bases, with 9 bases sitting between them. The CDR3 totals 12 residues. The CDR3 region has the DNA TGCAGCGTTGTGGGGGAAGATGAAAAACTGTTTTTT. It codes for CSVVGEDEKLFF.